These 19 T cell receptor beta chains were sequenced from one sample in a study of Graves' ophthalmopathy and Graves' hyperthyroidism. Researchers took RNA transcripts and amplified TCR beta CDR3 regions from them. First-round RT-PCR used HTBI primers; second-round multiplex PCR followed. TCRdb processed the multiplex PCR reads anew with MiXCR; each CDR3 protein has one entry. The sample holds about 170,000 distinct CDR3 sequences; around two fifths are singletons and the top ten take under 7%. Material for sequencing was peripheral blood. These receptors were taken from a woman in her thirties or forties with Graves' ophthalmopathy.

CDR3 bases: TGTGCCACCAAGTGGGGACTAGTGGGGGAGCAGTACTTC. It specifies CATKWGLVGEQYF. The chain joins TRBV12-3 or TRBV12-4 to TRBJ2-7, with 8 bases aligning to TRBD2. This CDR3 spans 13 amino acids. With 10 bases clipped from V and 7 bases from J, the junction kept 12 bases outside the gene matches.

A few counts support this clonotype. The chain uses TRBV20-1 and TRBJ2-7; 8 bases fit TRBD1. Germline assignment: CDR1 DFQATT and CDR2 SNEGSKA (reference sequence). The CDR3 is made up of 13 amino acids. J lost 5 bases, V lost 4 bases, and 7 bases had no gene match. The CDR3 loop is CSAKEGQAHEQYF. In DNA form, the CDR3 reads TGCAGTGCTAAAGAGGGACAGGCTCACGAGCAGTACTTC.

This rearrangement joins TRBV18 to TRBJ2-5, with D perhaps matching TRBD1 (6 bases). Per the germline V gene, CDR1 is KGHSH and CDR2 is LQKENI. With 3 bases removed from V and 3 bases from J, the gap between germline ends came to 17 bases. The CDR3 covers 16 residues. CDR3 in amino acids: CASSPGTTVGKETQYF. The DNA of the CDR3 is TGTGCCAGCTCACCGGGGACAACTGTGGGGAAAGAGACCCAGTACTTC.

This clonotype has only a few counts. In nucleotides, the CDR3 is TGTGCCACATCCCCCGGGACACGATATGGCTACACCTTC. It codes for CATSPGTRYGYTF. The chain is built from TRBV6-2 or TRBV6-3 and TRBJ1-2; D might be TRBD1 (6 bases). Germline V gene lookup returns CDR1 MNHEY and CDR2 SVGEGT. The CDR3 sequence is 13 residues long. V was trimmed by 10 bases and J by 5 bases, leaving 17 bases between them.

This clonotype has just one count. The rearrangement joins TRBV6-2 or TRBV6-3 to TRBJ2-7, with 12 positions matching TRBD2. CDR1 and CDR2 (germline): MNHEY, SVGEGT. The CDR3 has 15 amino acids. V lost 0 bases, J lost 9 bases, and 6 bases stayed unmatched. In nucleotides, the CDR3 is TGTGCCAGCAGTTACTCGACTAGCGGGAGAGTTGGGCAGTACTTC. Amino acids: CASSYSTSGRVGQYF.

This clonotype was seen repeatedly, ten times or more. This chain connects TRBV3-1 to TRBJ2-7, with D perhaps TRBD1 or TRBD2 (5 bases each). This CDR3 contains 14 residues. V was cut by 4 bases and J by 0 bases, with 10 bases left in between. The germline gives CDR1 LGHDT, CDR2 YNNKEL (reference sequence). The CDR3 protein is CASSPGSSSYEQYF. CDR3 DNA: TGTGCCAGCAGCCCAGGGAGTAGCTCCTACGAGCAGTACTTC.

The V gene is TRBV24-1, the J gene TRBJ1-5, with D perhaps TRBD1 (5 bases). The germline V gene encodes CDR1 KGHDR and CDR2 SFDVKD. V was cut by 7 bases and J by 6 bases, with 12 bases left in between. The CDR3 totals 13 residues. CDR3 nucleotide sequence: TGTGCCACCAGCCAGGGAGGACGTCAGCCCCAGCATTTT. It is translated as CATSQGGRQPQHF.

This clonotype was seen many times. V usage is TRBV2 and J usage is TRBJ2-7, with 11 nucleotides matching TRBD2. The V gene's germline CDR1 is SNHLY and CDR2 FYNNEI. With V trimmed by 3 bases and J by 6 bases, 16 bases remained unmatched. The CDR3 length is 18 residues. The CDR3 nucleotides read TGTGCCAGCAGTGATCAACCTCCACTAGCGGGGGCGTACGCCGAGCAGTACTTC. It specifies CASSDQPPLAGAYAEQYF.

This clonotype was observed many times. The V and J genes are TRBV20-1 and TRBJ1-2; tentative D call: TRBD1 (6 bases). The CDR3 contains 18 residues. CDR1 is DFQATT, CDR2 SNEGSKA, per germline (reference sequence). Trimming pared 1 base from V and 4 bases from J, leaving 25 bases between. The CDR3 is CSARAFSGGATEGYGYTF. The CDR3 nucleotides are TGCAGTGCTAGAGCCTTTAGTGGGGGCGCAACCGAGGGCTATGGCTACACCTTC.

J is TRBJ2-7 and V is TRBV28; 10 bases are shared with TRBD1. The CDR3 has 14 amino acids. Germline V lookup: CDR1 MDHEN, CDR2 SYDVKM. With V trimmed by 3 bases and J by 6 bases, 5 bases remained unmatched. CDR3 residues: CASSFGTGAVEQYF. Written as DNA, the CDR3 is TGTGCCAGCAGTTTCGGGACAGGGGCCGTCGAGCAGTACTTC. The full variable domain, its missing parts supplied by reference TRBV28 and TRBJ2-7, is DVKVTQSSRYLVKRTGEKVFLECVQDMDHENMFWYRQDPGLGLRLIYFSYDVKMKEKGDIPEGYSVSREKKERFSLILESASTNQTSMYLCASSFGTGAVEQYFGPGTRLTVT.

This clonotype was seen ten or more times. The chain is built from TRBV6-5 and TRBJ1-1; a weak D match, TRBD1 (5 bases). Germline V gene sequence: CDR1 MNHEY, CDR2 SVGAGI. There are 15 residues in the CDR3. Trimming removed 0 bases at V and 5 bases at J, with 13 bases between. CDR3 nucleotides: TGTGCCAGCAGTTACTCCGGCGCCGGGGGGACTGAAGCTTTCTTT. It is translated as CASSYSGAGGTEAFF.

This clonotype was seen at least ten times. In nucleotides, the CDR3 is TGTGCCAGCAGCCCGGCGGGTCGGAGCAATCAGCCCCAGCATTTT. Amino acid sequence: CASSPAGRSNQPQHF. J is TRBJ1-5 and V is TRBV7-2; D gene uncertain. Trimming left V 5 bases short and J 1 base short, with 12 bases between. CDR1 is SGHTA, CDR2 FQGNSA, per germline. CDR3 length: 15 amino acids.

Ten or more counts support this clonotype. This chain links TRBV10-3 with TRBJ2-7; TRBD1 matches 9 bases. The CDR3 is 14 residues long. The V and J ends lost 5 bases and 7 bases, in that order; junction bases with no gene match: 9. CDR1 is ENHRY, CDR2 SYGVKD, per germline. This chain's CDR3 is CAISSGTGPQEQYF. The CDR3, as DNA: TGTGCCATCAGTTCCGGGACAGGGCCGCAGGAGCAGTACTTC.

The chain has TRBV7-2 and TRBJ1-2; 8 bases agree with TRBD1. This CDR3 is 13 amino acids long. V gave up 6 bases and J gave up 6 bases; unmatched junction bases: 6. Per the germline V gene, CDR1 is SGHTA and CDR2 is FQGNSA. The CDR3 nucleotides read TGTGCCAGCAGTTACAGGGGGTTCGATGGCTACACCTTC. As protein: CASSYRGFDGYTF. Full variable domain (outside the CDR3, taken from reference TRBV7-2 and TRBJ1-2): GAGVSQSPSNKVTEKGKDVELRCDPISGHTALYWYRQSLGQGLEFLIYFQGNSAPDKSGLPSDRFSAERTGGSVSTLTIQRTQQEDSAVYLCASSYRGFDGYTFGSGTRLTVV.

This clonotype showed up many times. The CDR3 spells CASSLIGTGELFF. The CDR3 bases are TGTGCCAGCAGTTTAATCGGCACCGGGGAGCTGTTTTTT. The chain is built from TRBV12-3 or TRBV12-4 and TRBJ2-2; no clear D gene. This CDR3 is 13 amino acids long. V was trimmed by 2 bases and J by 4 bases, leaving 5 bases between them.

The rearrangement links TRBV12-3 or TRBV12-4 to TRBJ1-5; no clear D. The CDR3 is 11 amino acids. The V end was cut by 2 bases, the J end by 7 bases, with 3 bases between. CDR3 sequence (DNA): TGTGCCAGCAGTTTATCCCAGCCCCAGCATTTT. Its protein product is CASSLSQPQHF.

The CDR3 region is CASSPSQGNSPLHF. The CDR3 DNA reads TGTGCCAGCAGCCCATCCCAGGGTAATTCACCCCTCCACTTT. The V and J genes are TRBV7-8 and TRBJ1-6, with D possibly being TRBD1 (5 bases). V lost 5 bases and J lost 6, with 11 bases in between. The CDR3 extends over 14 amino acids. CDR1 and CDR2 from the germline V gene are SGHVS and FQNEAQ. The entire variable domain, with the rest obtained from reference TRBV7-8 and TRBJ1-6, is as follows: GAGVSQSPRYKVAKRGQDVALRCDPISGHVSLFWYQQALGQGPEFLTYFQNEAQLDKSGLPSDRFFAERPEGSVSTLKIQRTQQEDSAVYLCASSPSQGNSPLHFGNGTRLTVT.

The CDR3 loop reads CASSIQGDSYEQYF. As DNA, the CDR3 is TGTGCCAGCAGCATCCAGGGGGATTCCTACGAGCAGTACTTC. J is TRBJ2-7 and V is TRBV7-2; 7 positions match TRBD1. The ends lost 5 bases at V and 1 base at J; junction bases unmatched: 5. CDR3 length: 14 amino acids. Germline CDR1 reads SGHTA; CDR2 reads FQGNSA.

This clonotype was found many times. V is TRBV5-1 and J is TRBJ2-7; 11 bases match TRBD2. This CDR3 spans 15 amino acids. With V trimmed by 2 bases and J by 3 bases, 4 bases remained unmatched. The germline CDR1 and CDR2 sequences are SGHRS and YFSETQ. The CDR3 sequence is CASSLTGTSGYEQYF. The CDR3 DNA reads TGCGCCAGCAGCTTAACCGGGACTAGCGGCTACGAGCAGTACTTC.